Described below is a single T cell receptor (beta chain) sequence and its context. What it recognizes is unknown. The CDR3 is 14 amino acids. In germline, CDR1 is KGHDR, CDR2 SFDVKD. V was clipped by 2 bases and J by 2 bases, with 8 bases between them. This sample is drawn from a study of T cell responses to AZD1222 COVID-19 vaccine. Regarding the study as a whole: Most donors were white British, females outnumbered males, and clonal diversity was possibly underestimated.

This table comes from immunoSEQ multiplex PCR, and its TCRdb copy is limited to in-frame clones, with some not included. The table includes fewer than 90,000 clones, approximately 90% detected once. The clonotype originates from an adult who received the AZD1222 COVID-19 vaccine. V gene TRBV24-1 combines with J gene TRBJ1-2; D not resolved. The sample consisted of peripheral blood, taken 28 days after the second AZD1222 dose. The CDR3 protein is CATSDSNRNYGYTF. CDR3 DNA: TGTGCCACCAGTGATTCTAACAGAAACTATGGCTACACCTTC.